This T cell receptor beta chain was identified during a study of cytomegalovirus exposure and HLA in healthy donors (dated by TCRdb to the late 2010s). Regarding the study in general: According to a later analysis, the approximately 120 validation repertoires were produced on the same platform as the 666 repertoires of the first cohort. The study combined high-throughput TCR immunosequencing, statistical association of individual TCRs with disease status, and machine learning to predict cytomegalovirus infection status. In addition to the first cohort of about 650 subjects, a separate validation cohort of 100 to 150 different subjects was used. The study was designed to test whether signatures of past pathogen exposure could be identified by cataloging public T cell receptors.

The donors were included in the validation cohort of around 120 subjects, a group kept apart from the roughly 690-subject first cohort. The method was the immunoSEQ multiplex PCR assay. The original pipeline was this. A statistical classification framework was built to diagnose cytomegalovirus status from the catalog of TCR beta chain sequences. The table was pulled from immuneACCESS by TCRdb, which kept in-frame rearrangements only. Such tables lose some clones; where checked, under half of the loss comes from unresolved V genes, and the rest has no known cause. Clonal size and the V and J genes are those of that table, whereas D and trimming came from the DNA. A total of 160,000 or so clones appear in this sample, roughly nine tenths of them only once. About 2.5% of the sample comes from the top ten. Only one count was recorded for this clone. Its antigen remains unidentified. It has no much larger one-base neighbor in the sample; base qualities were not kept.

The CDR3 goes from the cysteine to the phenylalanine over 14 residues. Only the CDR3 DNA is retained, 42 bases long and in frame from the first base. Trimming costs V 7 bases and J 2 bases, and their ends lie 13 bases apart. Reading the germline V gene gives CDR1 SGHAT and CDR2 FQNNGV. Findings and caveats that apply to the study as a whole: The classifier was reported to diagnose cytomegalovirus status with high specificity and sensitivity in both the original cohort and the validation cohort. In vitro tests confirmed that a few of the cytomegalovirus-associated TCR beta chains recognize cytomegalovirus antigens. Of the cluster scores, approximately 95% were above 0 in a later analysis, which found that TCRs clustered in the first cohort also tended to co-occur in the 95 to 150 validation repertoires. While some public TCRs were present in many individuals, most TCR sequences turned up only very rarely across donors. In the study, 150 to 200 TCR beta chains were listed as associated with cytomegalovirus. A later analysis lacked HLA typing for the validation cohort, so it scored co-occurrence in that cohort across all 120 or so repertoires. The authors suggested that the approach could potentially be extended to other disease states and immunological phenotypes.

The chain was built from TRBV11-2 and TRBJ2-3, and TRBD1 may be the D gene, going by 6 matching bases. This TCR derives from a man in his late teens or twenties in good health and CMV-seropositive. Specimen: PBMCs. The CDR3 reads CASTRTEITDTQYF. The DNA reads as follows: TGTGCCAGCACCCGGACAGAGATCACAGATACGCAGTATTTT. Reference TRBV11-2 and TRBJ2-3 genes cover what lies past the CDR3, so the full variable domain is EAGVAQSPRYKIIEKRQSVAFWCNPISGHATLYWYQQILGQGPKLLIQFQNNGVVDDSQLPKDRFSAERLKGVDSTLKIQPAKLEDSAVYLCASTRTEITDTQYFGPGTRLTVL.